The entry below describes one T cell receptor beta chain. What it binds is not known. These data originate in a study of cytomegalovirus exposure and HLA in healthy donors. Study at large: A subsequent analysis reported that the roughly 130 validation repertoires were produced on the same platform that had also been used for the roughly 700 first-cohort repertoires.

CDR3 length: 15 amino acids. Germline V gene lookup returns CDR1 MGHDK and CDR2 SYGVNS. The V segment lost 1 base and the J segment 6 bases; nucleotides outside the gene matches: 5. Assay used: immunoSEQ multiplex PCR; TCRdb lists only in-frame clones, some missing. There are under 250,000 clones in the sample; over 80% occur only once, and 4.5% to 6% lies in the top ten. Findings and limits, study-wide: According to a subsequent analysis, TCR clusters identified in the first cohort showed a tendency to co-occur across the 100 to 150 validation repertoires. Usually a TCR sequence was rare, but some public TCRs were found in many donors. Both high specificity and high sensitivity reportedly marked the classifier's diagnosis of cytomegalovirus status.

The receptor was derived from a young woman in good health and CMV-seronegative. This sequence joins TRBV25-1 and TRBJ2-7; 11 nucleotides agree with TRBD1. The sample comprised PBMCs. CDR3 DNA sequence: TGTGCCAGCAGTGAATGGAGGACAGGGGGCGCCGAGCAGTACTTC. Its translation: CASSEWRTGGAEQYF.